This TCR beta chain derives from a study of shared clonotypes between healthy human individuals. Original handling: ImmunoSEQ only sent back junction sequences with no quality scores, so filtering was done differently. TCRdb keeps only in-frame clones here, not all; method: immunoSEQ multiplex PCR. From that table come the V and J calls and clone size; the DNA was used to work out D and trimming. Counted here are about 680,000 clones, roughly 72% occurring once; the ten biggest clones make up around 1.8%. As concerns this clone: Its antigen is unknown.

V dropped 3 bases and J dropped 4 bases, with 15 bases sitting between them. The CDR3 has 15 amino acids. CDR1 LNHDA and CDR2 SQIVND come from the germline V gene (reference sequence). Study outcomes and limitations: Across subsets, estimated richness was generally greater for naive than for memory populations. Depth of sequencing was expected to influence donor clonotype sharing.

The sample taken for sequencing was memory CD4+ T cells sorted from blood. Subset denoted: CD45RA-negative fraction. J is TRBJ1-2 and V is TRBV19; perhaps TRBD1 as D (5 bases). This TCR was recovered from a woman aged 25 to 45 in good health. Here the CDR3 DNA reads TGTGCCAGTAGTATCTGGCAGGGACTTTCCTATGGCTACACCTTC. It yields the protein CASSIWQGLSYGYTF.